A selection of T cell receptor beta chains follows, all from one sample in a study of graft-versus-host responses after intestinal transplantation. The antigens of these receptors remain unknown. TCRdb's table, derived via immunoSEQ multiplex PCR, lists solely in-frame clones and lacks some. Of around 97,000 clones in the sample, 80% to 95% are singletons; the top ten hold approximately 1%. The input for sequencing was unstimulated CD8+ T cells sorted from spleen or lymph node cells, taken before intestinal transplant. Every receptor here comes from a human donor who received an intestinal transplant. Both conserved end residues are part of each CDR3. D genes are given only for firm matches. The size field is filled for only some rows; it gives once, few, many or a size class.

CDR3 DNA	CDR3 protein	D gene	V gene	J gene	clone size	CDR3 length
TGTGCCAGTAGTAGCCAAGGGATGACAGGAGAGAGCTCCTACGAGCAGTACTTC	CASSSQGMTGESSYEQYF	NA	TRBV19	TRBJ2-7	NA	18
TGTGCCAGTAGAACTTATAGCGGGGGGTACTCCTTCGATTACAATGAGCAGTTCTTC	CASRTYSGGYSFDYNEQFF	TRBD2	TRBV27	TRBJ2-1	NA	19
TGTGCCAGTAGTCAAACAGGGATGAACACTGAAGCTTTCTTT	CASSQTGMNTEAFF	NA	TRBV19	TRBJ1-1	once	14
TGTGCCAGCAGCCGTTCCGGGTTCTCCTACAATGAGCAGTTCTTC	CASSRSGFSYNEQFF	NA	TRBV2	TRBJ2-1	NA	15
TGTGCCAGCAGCTTAGGAGATGAGCAGTTCTTC	CASSLGDEQFF	NA	TRBV13	TRBJ2-1	NA	11
TGTGCCAGCAGCTTTCAGGCGGGCACTGAAGCTTTCTTT	CASSFQAGTEAFF	NA	TRBV5-6	TRBJ1-1	NA	13
TGTGCCAGCTCACCAACCGGGGACTACGAGCAGTACTTC	CASSPTGDYEQYF	NA	TRBV18	TRBJ2-7	NA	13
TGCGCCAGCAGCTTGTTTTCCGGGTCGACCTACGAGCAGTACTTC	CASSLFSGSTYEQYF	NA	TRBV5-1	TRBJ2-7	NA	15
TGTGCCAGCAGCCCACCCGTGGACGGAAGCAATGAGCAGTTCTTC	CASSPPVDGSNEQFF	NA	TRBV2	TRBJ2-1	NA	15
TGTGCCAGCAGCTTTGTAGGGTCCTCCTACGAGCAGTACTTC	CASSFVGSSYEQYF	NA	TRBV5-6	TRBJ2-7	NA	14
TGTGCCAGCAGTGAGGTCGCTGGTGTGGCAGATACGCAGTATTTT	CASSEVAGVADTQYF	NA	TRBV2	TRBJ2-3	NA	15
TGTGCCAGCAGTTATGGCCCCGCCGGAGATACGCAGTATTTT	CASSYGPAGDTQYF	NA	TRBV6-5	TRBJ2-3	NA	14
TGTGCCAGCAGCTTAGCGGTTTCGGTAGCTGGAAACACCATATATTTT	CASSLAVSVAGNTIYF	NA	TRBV11-2	TRBJ1-3	NA	16
TGTGCTAGTGGTCCCGGGACAGCAAGCAATCAGCCCCAGCATTTT	CASGPGTASNQPQHF	TRBD1	TRBV12-5	TRBJ1-5	NA	15
TGTGCCAGCAGTGTCTACAGGGCCAATCAGCCCCAGCATTTT	CASSVYRANQPQHF	NA	TRBV6-1	TRBJ1-5	NA	14
TGCGCCAGCAGCCAACCTCTAGCGGGGGTGCAGTTCTTC	CASSQPLAGVQFF	TRBD2	TRBV4-1	TRBJ2-1	NA	13
TGTGCCAGCAGCAGCCCTACCAAAGGACAGGACTATGGCTACACCTTC	CASSSPTKGQDYGYTF	TRBD1	TRBV5-6	TRBJ1-2	NA	16
TGTGCCAGCAGCATCCGGGGGGGCGGCACTGAAGCTTTCTTT	CASSIRGGGTEAFF	NA	TRBV5-8	TRBJ1-1	NA	14
TGCGCCAGCAGCCAAGTAGGAGGTCAGGGGTATGAGCAGTTCTTC	CASSQVGGQGYEQFF	NA	TRBV4-1	TRBJ2-1	NA	15
TGTGCCAGCAGTGTTAGACAGGGGGCGCGTTTTGAGACCCAGTACTTC	CASSVRQGARFETQYF	TRBD1	TRBV6-6	TRBJ2-5	once	16
TGTGCCAGTAGTATTGAAGGGTCCGGGAACACTGAAGCTTTCTTT	CASSIEGSGNTEAFF	NA	TRBV19	TRBJ1-1	NA	15
TGTGCCAGCAGCGCAGGACTAGCCGGGGAGCTGTTTTTT	CASSAGLAGELFF	TRBD2	TRBV9	TRBJ2-2	NA	13
TGTGCCAGTAGTATGGATATCTGGACTAGTGATAATGAGCAGTTCTTC	CASSMDIWTSDNEQFF	TRBD2	TRBV19	TRBJ2-1	NA	16
TGTGCCAGCAGTTTTGGGGGGGAGAGCAATGAGCAGTTCTTC	CASSFGGESNEQFF	TRBD2	TRBV27	TRBJ2-1	NA	14
TGTGCCAGTGCCCTGACAGGGGTGAATGAGCAGTTCTTC	CASALTGVNEQFF	TRBD1	TRBV6-1	TRBJ2-1	NA	13
TGTGCCAGCAGCTCCTCCTTGACAGGGGAGACCTATCAGCCCCAGCATTTT	CASSSSLTGETYQPQHF	TRBD1	TRBV7-9	TRBJ1-5	NA	17
TGTGCCAGCAGTTCCTACTCGACCGGGGAGCTGTTTTTT	CASSSYSTGELFF	NA	TRBV6-5	TRBJ2-2	NA	13
TGTGCCAGCAGTAACTTTAAGGTCTGGGAGCCCCAGCATTTT	CASSNFKVWEPQHF	NA	TRBV6-1	TRBJ1-5	few	14
TGTGCCAGCAGCTTTGGGGGCACTGAAGCTTTCTTT	CASSFGGTEAFF	NA	TRBV5-6	TRBJ1-1	once	12
TGTGCCAGCAGTCCCAATTACGAGCAGTACTTC	CASSPNYEQYF	NA	TRBV5-5	TRBJ2-7	once	11
TGTGCCAGCAGCGTGGACGGCCGATTTAACTATGGCTACACCTTC	CASSVDGRFNYGYTF	NA	TRBV11-2	TRBJ1-2	NA	15
TGCGCCAGCAGTGACCCGAGTTTGACAGATTTCGAGCAGTACTTC	CASSDPSLTDFEQYF	NA	TRBV10-2	TRBJ2-7	NA	15
TGTGCCAGCAGCCAAGATAGGGGGACAGGGTGGTACGAGCAGTACTTC	CASSQDRGTGWYEQYF	TRBD1	TRBV14	TRBJ2-7	once	16
TGCGCCAGCAGCGGCCGCCATCCGAGCGCGTACCGCCGGGCCCAGTACTTC	CASSGRHPSAYRRAQYF	NA	TRBV4-1	TRBJ2-5	NA	17
TGTGCCAGCAGCTTTAGCAGGGCCCCCTCTGGGGCCAACGTCCTGACTTTC	CASSFSRAPSGANVLTF	NA	TRBV11-2	TRBJ2-6	NA	17
TGTGCCAGCAGCTTGAATAGCGGGGGGGCCTACAATGAGCAGTTCTTC	CASSLNSGGAYNEQFF	TRBD2	TRBV9	TRBJ2-1	NA	16
TGCGCCAGCAGCCACGTCTCCGGGACAGGGGCCGAGCAGTACTTC	CASSHVSGTGAEQYF	TRBD1	TRBV4-1	TRBJ2-7	NA	15
TGTGCCAGAAACGAGAAAAATGAGCAGTTCTTC	CARNEKNEQFF	NA	TRBV2	TRBJ2-1	NA	11
TGTGCCAGTAGGACCGGGACACCCTTTAGCAATCAGCCCCAGCATTTT	CASRTGTPFSNQPQHF	NA	TRBV19	TRBJ1-5	NA	16
TGTGCCAGCAGCTTGAGGGGGGCGGGTTTCTACGAGCAGTACTTC	CASSLRGAGFYEQYF	NA	TRBV7-6	TRBJ2-7	NA	15
TGTGCCAGCAGCTTGTACAGAGAACCTGGAAACACCATATATTTT	CASSLYREPGNTIYF	NA	TRBV5-6	TRBJ1-3	few	15
TGTGCCAGCAGCCCAAAGGGGACCTACACAGATACGCAGTATTTT	CASSPKGTYTDTQYF	NA	TRBV27	TRBJ2-3	NA	15
TGTGCCAGCAGTGGGACGGCAGGGGGCGTTGATGGCTACACCTTC	CASSGTAGGVDGYTF	TRBD1	TRBV25-1	TRBJ1-2	NA	15
TGTGCCAGCAGCACCTCTGGTCAAGAGACCCAGTACTTC	CASSTSGQETQYF	NA	TRBV7-8	TRBJ2-5	NA	13
TGTGCCAGCAGCCCCAAGGGCCTTCCCTACGAGCAGTACTTC	CASSPKGLPYEQYF	NA	TRBV5-5	TRBJ2-7	NA	14
TGTGCCAGCAGCGTAGGTCTTGTCGGGGAGCTGTTTTTT	CASSVGLVGELFF	NA	TRBV9	TRBJ2-2	NA	13